Below are 10 T cell receptor beta chains sequenced from a single sample in a study of blood T cell repertoires in COVID-19. Clones were read by immunoSEQ multiplex PCR, and TCRdb kept only the in-frame ones, dropping some. In the table there are some 150,000 clones, 85% to 90% of which are singletons. Material for sequencing was PBMCs or T cells enriched from blood (not recorded which). These receptors were obtained from a woman aged 25 to 39 with acute COVID-19.

The gene calls are TRBV27 and TRBJ2-2, with 9 bases lining up with TRBD2. The length of the CDR3 is 15 residues. V trimming: 8 bases; J trimming: 4 bases; junction bases outside the gene matches: 8. The V gene's germline CDR1 is MNHEY and CDR2 SMNVEV (reference sequence). The CDR3 spells CASGIGTSITGELFF. Here the CDR3 DNA reads TGTGCCAGCGGAATCGGGACTAGCATCACCGGGGAGCTGTTTTTT.

The V call is TRBV2, the J call TRBJ2-3; D is perhaps TRBD2 (5 bases). Germline V CDR1 and CDR2: SNHLY, FYNNEI. The CDR3 runs 18 residues. Trimming pared 3 bases from V and 0 bases from J, leaving 19 bases between. The DNA for the CDR3 is TGTGCCAGCAGTGAGATCGGGGAGACATACTCTAGCACAGATACGCAGTATTTT. Amino acid sequence: CASSEIGETYSSTDTQYF.

CDR3: CAISENRAPGNTIYF. In DNA, the CDR3 is TGTGCCATCAGTGAAAACAGGGCCCCTGGAAACACCATATATTTT. The V call is TRBV10-3, the J call TRBJ1-3, with D possibly being TRBD1 (6 bases). CDR3 length: 15 amino acids. V lost 3 bases and J lost 2, with 11 bases in between. Germline CDR1 reads ENHRY; CDR2 reads SYGVKD.

This chain joins TRBV4-3 and TRBJ1-1, with D uncertain. The CDR3 extends over 15 amino acids. CDR1 LGHNA and CDR2 YSLEER come from the germline V gene. The germline V and J ends were trimmed by 0 bases and 1 base, with 9 bases remaining between them. In DNA, the CDR3 is TGCGCCAGCAGCCAAGAGTCGGAGGGGAACACTGAAGCTTTCTTT. Amino acid sequence: CASSQESEGNTEAFF.

J is TRBJ2-3 and V is TRBV29-1; no firm D call. The CDR3 is 12 amino acids. Germline V gene lookup returns CDR1 SQVTM and CDR2 ANQGSEA. V was trimmed by 6 bases and J by 1 base, leaving 8 bases between them. CDR3 DNA: TGCAGCGTCGCCACGGGCACAGATACGCAGTATTTT. It is translated as CSVATGTDTQYF.

The J gene is TRBJ1-5, the V gene TRBV4-2; D gene uncertain. Trimming removed 0 bases at V and 7 bases at J, with 13 bases between. The CDR3 covers 15 residues. CDR1 is LGHNA and CDR2 is YNFKEQ in the germline V gene. This chain's CDR3 is CASSQDESGWQPQHF. CDR3 nucleotide sequence: TGTGCCAGCAGCCAAGATGAAAGCGGTTGGCAGCCCCAGCATTTT.

The rearrangement uses TRBV6-4 and TRBJ2-2, with 11 nucleotides matching TRBD2. The V gene's germline CDR1 is MRHNA and CDR2 SNTAGT. The CDR3 is made up of 14 amino acids. V was clipped by 6 bases and J by 4 bases; unmatched bases: 1. The CDR3 loop is CASRLAGGTGELFF. The DNA for the CDR3 is TGTGCCAGCAGGCTAGCGGGGGGCACCGGGGAGCTGTTTTTT.

The chain uses TRBV18 and TRBJ1-6; D is undetermined. The V end lost 2 bases, the J end lost 5 bases, and 10 bases lay between the germline ends. The CDR3 runs to 15 residues. Per the germline V gene, CDR1 is KGHSH and CDR2 is LQKENI. The CDR3 DNA follows: TGTGCCAGCTCACCAGTCCAGGCGCATAATTCACCCCTCCACTTT. This gives the protein CASSPVQAHNSPLHF.

The J gene is TRBJ1-1, the V gene TRBV11-2; D gene uncertain. CDR3 length equals 13 residues. CDR1 and CDR2 (germline): SGHAT, FQNNGV. Between the trimmed V and J ends, which lost 0 bases and 4 bases, there was a span of 6 bases. The CDR3 protein is CASSLDRPTEAFF. For the CDR3, the DNA is TGTGCCAGCAGCTTAGATCGTCCCACTGAAGCTTTCTTT.

The chain joins TRBV7-9 to TRBJ2-1; 9 bases match TRBD2. CDR3 length equals 15 residues. Germline V gene lookup returns CDR1 SEHNR and CDR2 FQNEAQ (reference sequence). V lost 1 base to trimming and J lost 9 bases; unmatched junction nucleotides: 7. Here the CDR3 DNA reads TGTGCCAGCAGCTTAGTTCTTAGCGGGAGTAGTGAGCAGTTCTTC. It encodes CASSLVLSGSSEQFF. Combining the CDR3 with reference TRBV7-9 and TRBJ2-1 gives the whole variable domain DTGVSQNPRHKITKRGQNVTFRCDPISEHNRLYWYRQTLGQGPEFLTYFQNEAQLEKSRLLSDRFSAERPKGSFSTLEIQRTEQGDSAMYLCASSLVLSGSSEQFFGPGTRLTVL.